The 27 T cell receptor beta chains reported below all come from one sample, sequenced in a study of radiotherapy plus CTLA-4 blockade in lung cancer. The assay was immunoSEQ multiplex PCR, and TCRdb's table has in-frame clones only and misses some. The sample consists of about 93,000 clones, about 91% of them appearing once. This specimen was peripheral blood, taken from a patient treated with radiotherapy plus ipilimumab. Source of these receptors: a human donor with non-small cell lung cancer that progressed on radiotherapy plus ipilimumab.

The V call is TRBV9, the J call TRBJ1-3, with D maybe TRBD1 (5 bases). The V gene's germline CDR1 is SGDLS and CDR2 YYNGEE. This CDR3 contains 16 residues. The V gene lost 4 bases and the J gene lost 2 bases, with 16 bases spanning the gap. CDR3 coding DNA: TGTGCCAGCAGCCCTTTTACATCGGGGGCTGGAAACACCATATATTTT. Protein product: CASSPFTSGAGNTIYF. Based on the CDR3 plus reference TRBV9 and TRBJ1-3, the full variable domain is DSGVTQTPKHLITATGQRVTLRCSPRSGDLSVYWYQQSLDQGLQFLIQYYNGEERAKGNILERFSAQQFPDLHSELNLSSLELGDSALYFCASSPFTSGAGNTIYFGEGSWLTVV.

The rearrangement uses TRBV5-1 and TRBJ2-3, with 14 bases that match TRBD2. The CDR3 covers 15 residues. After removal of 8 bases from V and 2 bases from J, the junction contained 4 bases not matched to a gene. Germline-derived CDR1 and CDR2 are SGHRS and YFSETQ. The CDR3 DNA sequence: TGCGCCAGTCGACTAGCGGGGGGGGTCACAGATACGCAGTATTTT. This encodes CASRLAGGVTDTQYF.

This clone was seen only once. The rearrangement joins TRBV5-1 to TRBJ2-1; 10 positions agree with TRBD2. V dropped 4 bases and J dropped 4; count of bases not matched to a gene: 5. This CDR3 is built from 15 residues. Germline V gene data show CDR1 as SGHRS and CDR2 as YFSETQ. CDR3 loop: CASSGTSASYNEQFF. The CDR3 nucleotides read TGCGCCAGCAGCGGGACTAGCGCATCTTACAATGAGCAGTTCTTC.

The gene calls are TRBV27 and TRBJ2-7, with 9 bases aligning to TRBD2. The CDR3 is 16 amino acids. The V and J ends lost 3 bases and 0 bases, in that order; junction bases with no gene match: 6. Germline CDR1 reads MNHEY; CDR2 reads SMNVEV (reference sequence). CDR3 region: CASSFGYSGSSYEQYF. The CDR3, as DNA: TGTGCCAGCAGTTTCGGGTATAGCGGGAGCTCCTACGAGCAGTACTTC.

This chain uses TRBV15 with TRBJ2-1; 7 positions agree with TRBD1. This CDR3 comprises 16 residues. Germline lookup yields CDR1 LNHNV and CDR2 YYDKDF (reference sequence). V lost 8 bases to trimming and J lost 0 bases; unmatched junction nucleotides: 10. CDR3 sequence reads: CATQLQGWSSYNEQFF. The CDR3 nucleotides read TGTGCCACCCAATTACAGGGGTGGAGCTCCTACAATGAGCAGTTCTTC.

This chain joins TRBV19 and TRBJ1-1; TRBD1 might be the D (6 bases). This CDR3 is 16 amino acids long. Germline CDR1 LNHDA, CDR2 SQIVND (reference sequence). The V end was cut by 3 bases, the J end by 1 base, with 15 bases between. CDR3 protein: CASSIQGIFQNTEAFF. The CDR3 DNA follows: TGTGCCAGTAGTATTCAGGGGATATTTCAGAACACTGAAGCTTTCTTT.

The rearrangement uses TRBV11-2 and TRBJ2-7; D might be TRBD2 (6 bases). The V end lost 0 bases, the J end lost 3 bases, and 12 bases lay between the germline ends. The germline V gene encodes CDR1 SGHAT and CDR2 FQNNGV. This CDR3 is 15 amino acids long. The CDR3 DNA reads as TGTGCCAGCAGCTTAGACAGGACTACTAACTACGAGCAGTACTTC. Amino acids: CASSLDRTTNYEQYF.

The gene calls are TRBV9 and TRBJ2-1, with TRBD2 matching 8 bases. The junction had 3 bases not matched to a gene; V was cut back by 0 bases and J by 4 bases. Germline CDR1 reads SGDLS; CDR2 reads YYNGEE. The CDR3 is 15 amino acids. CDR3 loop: CASSVESGSYNEQFF. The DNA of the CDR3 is TGTGCCAGCAGCGTAGAGAGCGGGAGTTACAATGAGCAGTTCTTC.

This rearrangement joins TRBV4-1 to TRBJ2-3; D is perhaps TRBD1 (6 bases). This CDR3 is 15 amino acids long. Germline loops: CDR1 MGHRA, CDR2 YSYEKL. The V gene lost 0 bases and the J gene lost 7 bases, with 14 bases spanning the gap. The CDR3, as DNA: TGCGCCAGCAGCCAAGAAAGGACAGATCAATATACGCAGTATTTT. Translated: CASSQERTDQYTQYF.

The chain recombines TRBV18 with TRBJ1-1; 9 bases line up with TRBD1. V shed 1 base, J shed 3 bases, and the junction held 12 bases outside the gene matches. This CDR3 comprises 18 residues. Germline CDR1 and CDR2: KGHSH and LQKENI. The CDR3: CASSPLRGQGPPYTEAFF. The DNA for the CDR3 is TGTGCCAGCTCACCACTCAGGGGACAGGGTCCCCCCTACACTGAAGCTTTCTTT.

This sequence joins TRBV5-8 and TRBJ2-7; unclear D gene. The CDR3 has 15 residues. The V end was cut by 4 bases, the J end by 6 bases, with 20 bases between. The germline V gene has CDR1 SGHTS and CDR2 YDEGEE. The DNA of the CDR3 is TGTGCCAGCAGCCCCCGAGGACCACGTTGGGCCGAGCAGTACTTC. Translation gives CASSPRGPRWAEQYF. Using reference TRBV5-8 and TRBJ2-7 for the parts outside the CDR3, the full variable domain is EAGVTQSPTHLIKTRGQQATLRCSPISGHTSVYWYQQALGLGLQFLLWYDEGEERNRGNFPPRFSGRQFPNYSSELNVNALELEDSALYLCASSPRGPRWAEQYFGPGTRLTVT.

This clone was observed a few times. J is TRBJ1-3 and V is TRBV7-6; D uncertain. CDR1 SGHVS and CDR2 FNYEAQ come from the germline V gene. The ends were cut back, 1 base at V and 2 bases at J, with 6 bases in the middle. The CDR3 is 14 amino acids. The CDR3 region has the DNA TGTGCCAGCAGCTTAGGGGCGACTGGAAACACCATATATTTT. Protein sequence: CASSLGATGNTIYF.

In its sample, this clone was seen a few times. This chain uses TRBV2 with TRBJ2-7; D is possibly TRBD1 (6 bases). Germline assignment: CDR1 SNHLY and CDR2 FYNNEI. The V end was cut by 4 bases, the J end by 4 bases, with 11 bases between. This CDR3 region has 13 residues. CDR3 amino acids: CASSVLQGYEQYF. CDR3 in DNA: TGTGCCAGCAGTGTACTTCAGGGGTACGAGCAGTACTTC.

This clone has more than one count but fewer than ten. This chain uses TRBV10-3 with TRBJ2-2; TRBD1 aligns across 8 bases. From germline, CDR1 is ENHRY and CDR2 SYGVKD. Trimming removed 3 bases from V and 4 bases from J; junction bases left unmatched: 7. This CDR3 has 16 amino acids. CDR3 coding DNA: TGTGCCATCAGTGACAAGGACAGGGTAGGCACCGGGGAGCTGTTTTTT. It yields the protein CAISDKDRVGTGELFF.

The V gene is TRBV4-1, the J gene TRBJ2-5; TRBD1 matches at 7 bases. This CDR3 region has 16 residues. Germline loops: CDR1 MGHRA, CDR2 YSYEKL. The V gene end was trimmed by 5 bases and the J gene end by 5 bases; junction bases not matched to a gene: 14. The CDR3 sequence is CASSGKRGLFGETQYF. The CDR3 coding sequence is TGCGCCAGCAGCGGGAAAAGGGGGCTGTTCGGGGAGACCCAGTACTTC.

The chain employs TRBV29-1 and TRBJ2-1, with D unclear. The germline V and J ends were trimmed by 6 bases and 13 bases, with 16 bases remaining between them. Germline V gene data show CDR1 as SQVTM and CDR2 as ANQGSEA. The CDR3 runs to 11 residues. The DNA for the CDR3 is TGCAGCGTAGCCGAGGTAGGGTCCCAGTTCTTC. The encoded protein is CSVAEVGSQFF.

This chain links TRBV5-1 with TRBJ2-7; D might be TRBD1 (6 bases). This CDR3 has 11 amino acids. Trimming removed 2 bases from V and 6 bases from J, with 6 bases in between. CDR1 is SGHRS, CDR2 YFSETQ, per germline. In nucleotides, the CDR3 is TGCGCCAGCAGCTTCAGGGGCGAGCAGTACTTC. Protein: CASSFRGEQYF.

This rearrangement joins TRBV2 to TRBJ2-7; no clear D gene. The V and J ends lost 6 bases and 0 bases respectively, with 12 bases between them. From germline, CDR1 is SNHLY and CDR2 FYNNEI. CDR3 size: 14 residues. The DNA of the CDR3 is TGTGCCAGCAGGGGTACTCTGAGCTCCTACGAGCAGTACTTC. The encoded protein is CASRGTLSSYEQYF.

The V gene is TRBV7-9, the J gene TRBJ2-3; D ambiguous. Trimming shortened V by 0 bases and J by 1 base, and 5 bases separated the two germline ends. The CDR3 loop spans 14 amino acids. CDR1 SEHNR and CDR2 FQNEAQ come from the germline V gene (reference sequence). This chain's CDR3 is CASSLAARTDTQYF. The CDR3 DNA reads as TGTGCCAGCAGCTTAGCGGCTCGCACAGATACGCAGTATTTT.

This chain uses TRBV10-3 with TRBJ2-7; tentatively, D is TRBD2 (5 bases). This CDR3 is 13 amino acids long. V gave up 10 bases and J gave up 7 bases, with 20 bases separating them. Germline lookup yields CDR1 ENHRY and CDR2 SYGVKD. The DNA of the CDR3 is TGTGCCACTCGGGTCTCGGGGTTTGGAGAGCAGTACTTC. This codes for CATRVSGFGEQYF.

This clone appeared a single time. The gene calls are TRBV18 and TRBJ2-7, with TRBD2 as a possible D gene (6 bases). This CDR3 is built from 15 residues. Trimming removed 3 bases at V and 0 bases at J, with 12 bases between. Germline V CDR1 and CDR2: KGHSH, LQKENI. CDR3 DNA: TGTGCCAGCTCACCTTCAGCGGGCCTCTCCTACGAGCAGTACTTC. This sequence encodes CASSPSAGLSYEQYF. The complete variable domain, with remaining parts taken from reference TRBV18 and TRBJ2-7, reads NAGVMQNPRHLVRRRGQEARLRCSPMKGHSHVYWYRQLPEEGLKFMVYLQKENIIDESGMPKERFSAEFPKEGPSILRIQQVVRGDSAAYFCASSPSAGLSYEQYFGPGTRLTVT.

This chain's CDR3 is CAISEGTRGRNYGYTF. DNA for the CDR3: TGTGCCATCAGTGAAGGGACGAGGGGGCGAAACTATGGCTACACCTTC. This sequence joins TRBV10-3 and TRBJ1-2; 7 nucleotides line up with TRBD1. Unmatched junction bases numbered 9, after V lost 3 bases and J lost 2 bases. CDR1 ENHRY and CDR2 SYGVKD come from the germline V gene. The CDR3 contains 16 residues.

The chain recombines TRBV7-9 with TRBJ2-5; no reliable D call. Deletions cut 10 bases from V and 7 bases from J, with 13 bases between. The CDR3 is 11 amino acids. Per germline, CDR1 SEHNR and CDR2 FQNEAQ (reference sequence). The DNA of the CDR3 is TGTGCCACCAGTATAGTCGGGACCCAGTACTTC. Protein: CATSIVGTQYF.

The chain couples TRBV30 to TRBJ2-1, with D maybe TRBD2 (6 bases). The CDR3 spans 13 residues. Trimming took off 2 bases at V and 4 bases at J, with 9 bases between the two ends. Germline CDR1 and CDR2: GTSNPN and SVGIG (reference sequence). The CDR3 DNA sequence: TGTGCCTGGAGTCCCGGGACTTACAATGAGCAGTTCTTC. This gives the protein CAWSPGTYNEQFF.

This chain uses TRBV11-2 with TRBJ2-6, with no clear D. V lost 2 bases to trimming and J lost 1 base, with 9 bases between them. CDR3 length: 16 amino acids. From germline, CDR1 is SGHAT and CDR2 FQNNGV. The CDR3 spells CASSLMGNSGANVLTF. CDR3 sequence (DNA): TGTGCCAGCAGCTTAATGGGTAATTCTGGGGCCAACGTCCTGACTTTC.

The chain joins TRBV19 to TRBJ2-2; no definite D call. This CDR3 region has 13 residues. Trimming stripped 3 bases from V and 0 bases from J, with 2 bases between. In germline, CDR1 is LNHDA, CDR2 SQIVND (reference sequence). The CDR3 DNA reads TGTGCCAGTAGTATGACGAACACCGGGGAGCTGTTTTTT. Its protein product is CASSMTNTGELFF. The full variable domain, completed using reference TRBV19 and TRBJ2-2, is DGGITQSPKYLFRKEGQNVTLSCEQNLNHDAMYWYRQDPGQGLRLIYYSQIVNDFQKGDIAEGYSVSREKKESFPLTVTSAQKNPTAFYLCASSMTNTGELFFGEGSRLTVL.

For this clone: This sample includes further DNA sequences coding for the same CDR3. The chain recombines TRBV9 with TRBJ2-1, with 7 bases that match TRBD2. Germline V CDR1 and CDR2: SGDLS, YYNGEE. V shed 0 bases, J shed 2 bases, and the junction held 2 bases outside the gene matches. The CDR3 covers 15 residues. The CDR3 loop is CASSVALAAYNEQFF. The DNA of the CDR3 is TGTGCCAGCAGCGTAGCGCTAGCGGCCTACAATGAGCAGTTCTTC.